Below, 6 T cell receptor beta chains from the same sample are listed, as sequenced in a study of blood T cell repertoires in COVID-19. Clones were sequenced by immunoSEQ multiplex PCR, and TCRdb holds only the in-frame ones, with some missing. The table records approximately 470,000 clones, roughly 90% of them present only once. The sample taken for sequencing was PBMCs or T cells enriched from blood (not recorded which). Receptors were obtained from a young woman who had recovered from COVID-19.

The gene calls are TRBV20-1 and TRBJ1-3; TRBD1 might be the D (5 bases). CDR1 and CDR2 from the germline V gene are DFQATT and SNEGSKA (reference sequence). This CDR3 contains 14 residues. V lost 6 bases, J lost 3 bases, and 15 bases lay in between. This chain's CDR3 is CSASGAGDGNTIYF. In DNA form, the CDR3 reads TGCAGTGCCAGTGGGGCCGGGGATGGAAACACCATATATTTT.

V is TRBV19 and J is TRBJ2-2; a possible D gene is TRBD1 (5 bases). The CDR3 is 15 amino acids. Trimming removed 4 bases at V and 4 bases at J, with 13 bases between. Germline assignment: CDR1 LNHDA and CDR2 SQIVND (reference sequence). This CDR3 is CASSKAGSGTGELFF. The CDR3 nucleotides read TGTGCCAGTAGTAAGGCAGGGTCGGGCACCGGGGAGCTGTTTTTT.

This clone is a singleton in its sample. The chain is built from TRBV7-3 and TRBJ1-1, with D possibly TRBD1 on 5 matching bases. The V end lost 0 bases, the J end lost 0 bases, and 11 bases lay between the germline ends. The CDR3 loop spans 16 amino acids. Germline CDR1 and CDR2: SGHTA and FQGTGA. CDR3 bases: TGTGCCAGCAGCTTAACAGGAGGGGAACTGAACACTGAAGCTTTCTTT. It is translated as CASSLTGGELNTEAFF.

The chain has TRBV6-5 and TRBJ1-2, with D perhaps TRBD1 (5 bases). Trimming took 5 bases from V and 6 from J, leaving 16 bases between them. Germline lookup yields CDR1 MNHEY and CDR2 SVGAGI. CDR3 length equals 14 residues. The CDR3 DNA reads as TGTGCCAGCAGTCGAACGGCAGGGTCGGATGGCTACACCTTC. This codes for CASSRTAGSDGYTF.

This chain links TRBV24-1 with TRBJ2-5, with TRBD1 identical over 8 bases. There are 14 residues in the CDR3. Germline CDR1 and CDR2: KGHDR and SFDVKD. The V gene end was trimmed by 4 bases and the J gene end by 4 bases; junction bases not matched to a gene: 4. CDR3 in amino acids: CATSEPGQGETQYF. The CDR3 DNA reads TGTGCCACCAGTGAACCCGGACAGGGAGAGACCCAGTACTTC.

In this sample, this clone turned up once. The chain links TRBV27 to TRBJ2-5; D unclear. Trimming shortened V by 10 bases and J by 4 bases, and 16 bases separated the two germline ends. The CDR3 is 13 amino acids. Germline V CDR1 and CDR2: MNHEY, SMNVEV (reference sequence). The CDR3 here is CATSHNRGETQYF. The CDR3, as DNA: TGTGCCACATCCCACAACCGCGGAGAGACCCAGTACTTC.